These T cell receptor beta chains were read from a single sample in a study of spatial heterogeneity in lung cancer. TCRdb reprocessed the 5' RACE reads with MiXCR, giving one entry per CDR3 protein. This sample yields about 48,000 distinct CDR3 sequences, of which approximately 5.7% are seen a single time; around 10% belongs to the top ten. The sample consisted of PBMCs, taken at surgery. These receptors all come from a male donor with early-stage non-small cell lung cancer. Each CDR3 is given with its conserved first and last residue. The D gene is left open where the match is weak. Size values are once, few and many counts, or a class for expanded clones, and some rows have none.

>NA|TRBV2|15|TRBJ1-5|many
TGTGCCAGCACTGACAGAACCGCTTCCAATCAGCCCCAGCATTTT
CASTDRTASNQPQHF
>NA|TRBV6-5|12|TRBJ1-5|many
TGTGCCAGCAAGCGGGGCAATCAGCCCCAGCATTTT
CASKRGNQPQHF
>NA|TRBV5-1|14|TRBJ2-1|many
TGCGCCAGCAGCTCCCCGAGTGGGTACAATGAGCAGTTCTTC
CASSSPSGYNEQFF
>TRBD2|TRBV4-2|15|TRBJ2-7|many
TGTGCCAGCAGCCAAGTTTATGGGACTAGTGGCGAGCAGTACTTC
CASSQVYGTSGEQYF
>TRBD2|TRBV2|16|TRBJ2-2|many
TGTGCCAGCCAACCGGGACTAGCATATTACACCGGGGAGCTGTTTTTT
CASQPGLAYYTGELFF
>TRBD2|TRBV20-1|14|TRBJ2-1|many
TGCAGTGCCCTCGGTCTAGCGGGAGTTCATGAGCAGTTCTTC
CSALGLAGVHEQFF
>NA|TRBV20-1|12|TRBJ2-5|many
TGCAGTGCCGAGGACTTACAAGAGACCCAGTACTTC
CSAEDLQETQYF
>NA|TRBV20-1|10|TRBJ2-4|many
TGCAGTGCTAGATCCCGGGGTCAGTACTTC
CSARSRGQYF
>NA|TRBV7-2|17|TRBJ2-3|many
TGTGCCAGCAGCTTACAACAGGGCCGTCCTAAGACAGATACGCAGTATTTT
CASSLQQGRPKTDTQYF
>TRBD1|TRBV30|13|TRBJ2-7|medium-sized
TGTGCCTGGAGTGTGTCCGTGGGACAGGTGCAGTACTTC
CAWSVSVGQVQYF
>NA|TRBV4-1|13|TRBJ2-5|NA
TGCGCCAGCAGCCATGAGGGTAGAGAGACCCAGTACTTC
CASSHEGRETQYF
>NA|TRBV12-3/TRBV12-4|13|TRBJ2-7|many
TGTGCCAGCAGTTTGGCCGAAACCTACGAGCAGTACTTC
CASSLAETYEQYF
>NA|TRBV5-1|15|TRBJ2-2|many
TGCGCCAGCAGCTTGGTGAAGGCGAACACCGGGGAGCTGTTTTTT
CASSLVKANTGELFF
>TRBD1|TRBV6-5|15|TRBJ2-7|NA
TGTGCCAGCAGTTTCCGTGCCGGGACAGGGTACGAGCAGTACTTC
CASSFRAGTGYEQYF
>NA|TRBV29-1|14|TRBJ2-2|many
TGCAGCGCCTCGACTTCGACGAACACCGGGGAGCTGTTTTTT
CSASTSTNTGELFF
>TRBD1|TRBV20-1|12|TRBJ2-7|many
TGCAGTGCTTCGACAGGGGCCAACGAGCAGTACTTC
CSASTGANEQYF
>TRBD2|TRBV7-8|12|TRBJ2-4|many
TGTGCCAGCAGCTCCTTAGCGGGAGGGCCCACCTTC
CASSSLAGGPTF
>TRBD2|TRBV28|17|TRBJ2-5|many
TGTGCCAGCAGACCAAGACTGGGACTAGCGGCTCAAGAGACCCAGTACTTC
CASRPRLGLAAQETQYF
>NA|TRBV7-2|13|TRBJ1-1|many
TGTGCCAGCAGCCGTAGAGGTAACACTGAAGCTTTCTTT
CASSRRGNTEAFF
>NA|TRBV7-2|14|TRBJ1-1|many
TGTGCCAGCAGCCCTTTTCTGGGGGGCACTGAAGCTTTCTTT
CASSPFLGGTEAFF
>NA|TRBV7-9|14|TRBJ1-1|NA
TGTGCCAGCAGCCCCCTGGTCCTGAACACTGAAGCTTTCTTT
CASSPLVLNTEAFF
>NA|TRBV20-1|11|TRBJ2-5|many
TGCAGTGCATACTCCCAAGAGACCCAGTACTTC
CSAYSQETQYF
>NA|TRBV3-1|17|TRBJ2-6|many
TGTGCCAGCAGCCAAGAACAAGCCTTCTCTGGGGCCAACGTCCTGACTTTC
CASSQEQAFSGANVLTF
>NA|TRBV20-1|13|TRBJ1-2|many
TGCAGTGCCGCCTCGACGGGAAACTATGGCTACACCTTC
CSAASTGNYGYTF
>NA|TRBV20-1|12|TRBJ2-7|many
TGCAGTGCTAGTCTAAGCCCCTACGAGCAGTACTTC
CSASLSPYEQYF
>NA|TRBV5-1|15|TRBJ2-5|many
TGCGCCAGCAGCTTGGTGGGCAGGGCCCAAGAGACCCAGTACTTC
CASSLVGRAQETQYF
>NA|TRBV6-6|14|TRBJ1-5|many
TGTGCCAGCAGTTACGGGCAGGGAGGTCAGCCCCAGCATTTT
CASSYGQGGQPQHF
>NA|TRBV12-3/TRBV12-4|14|TRBJ1-5|NA
TGTGCCAGCAGCCTTACCCATAGCAATCAGCCCCAGCATTTT
CASSLTHSNQPQHF
>NA|TRBV11-2|14|TRBJ2-7|many
TGTGCCAGCAGCACATGGGGTAGCTCCTACGAGCAGTACTTC
CASSTWGSSYEQYF
>TRBD2|TRBV7-9|16|TRBJ2-1|many
TGTGCCAGCAGCTTTCCGGGACTAGATTTTTCAGATGAGCAGTTCTTC
CASSFPGLDFSDEQFF
>NA|TRBV6-5|15|TRBJ1-5|many
TGTGCCAGCAGTTACTCCGGGGGGGTTGATCAGCCCCAGCATTTT
CASSYSGGVDQPQHF
>TRBD2|TRBV5-1|14|TRBJ2-4|many
TGCGCCAGCAGGGGACTAGCGGGAGGGTCAATTCAGTACTTC
CASRGLAGGSIQYF
>TRBD1|TRBV20-1|15|TRBJ1-5|many
TGCAGTGTAGGGGGGACAGCTTATAGCAATCAGCCCCAGCATTTT
CSVGGTAYSNQPQHF
>NA|TRBV7-9|16|TRBJ2-3|NA
TGTGCCAGCAGCTTAGCGATGGGGGCTCGCACAGATACGCAGTATTTT
CASSLAMGARTDTQYF
>NA|TRBV12-3/TRBV12-4|13|TRBJ1-2|many
TGTGCCAGCAGTTTGCTGGAAAACTATGGCTACACCTTC
CASSLLENYGYTF